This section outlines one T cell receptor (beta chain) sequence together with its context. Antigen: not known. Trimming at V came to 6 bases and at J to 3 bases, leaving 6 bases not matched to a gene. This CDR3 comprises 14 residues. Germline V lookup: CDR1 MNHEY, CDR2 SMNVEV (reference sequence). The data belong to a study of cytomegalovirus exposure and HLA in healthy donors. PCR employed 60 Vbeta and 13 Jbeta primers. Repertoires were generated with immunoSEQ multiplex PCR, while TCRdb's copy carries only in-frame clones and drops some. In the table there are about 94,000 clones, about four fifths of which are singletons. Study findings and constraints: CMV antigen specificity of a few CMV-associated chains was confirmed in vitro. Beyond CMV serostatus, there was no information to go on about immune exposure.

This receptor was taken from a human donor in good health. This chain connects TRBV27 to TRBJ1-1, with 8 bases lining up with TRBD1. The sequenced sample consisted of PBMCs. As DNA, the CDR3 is TGTGCCAGCAGCCGACAGGGGAGGGACACTGAAGCTTTCTTT. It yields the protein CASSRQGRDTEAFF.